A single sample is the source of the 20 T cell receptor beta chains below, sequenced in a study of blood T cell repertoires in COVID-19. The data were produced by immunoSEQ multiplex PCR, yet TCRdb's version contains in-frame clones alone and is incomplete. Of a few hundred thousand clones in the sample, more than 75% were seen once. The specimen was PBMCs or T cells enriched from blood (not recorded which). Receptors were obtained from a woman aged 60 to 75 in a cohort exposed to, infected with or recovered from COVID-19 (not recorded which).

The rearrangement links TRBV11-2 to TRBJ2-7, with TRBD2 matching 15 bases. CDR3 length: 18 residues. J was trimmed by 0 bases and V by 5 bases; bases with no gene match: 8. Germline values: CDR1 SGHAT, CDR2 FQNNGV. The CDR3 DNA is TGTGCCAGCAGCATCGGACTAGCGGGAGGGCTAAACTCCTACGAGCAGTACTTC. Protein sequence: CASSIGLAGGLNSYEQYF.

The chain is built from TRBV6-5 and TRBJ2-7; D is uncertain. CDR1 is MNHEY and CDR2 is SVGAGI in the germline V gene. This CDR3 comprises 13 residues. Trimming removed 2 bases from V and 4 bases from J, with 9 bases in between. CDR3 DNA: TGTGCCAGCAGTTACGGCCCGATTTACGAGCAGTACTTC. Its translation: CASSYGPIYEQYF.

The rearrangement links TRBV28 to TRBJ1-5, with D perhaps matching TRBD1 (6 bases). With 6 bases removed from V and 0 bases from J, the gap between germline ends came to 9 bases. The length of the CDR3 is 14 residues. From germline, CDR1 is MDHEN and CDR2 SYDVKM. CDR3 loop: CASSWDISNQPQHF. CDR3 DNA sequence: TGTGCCAGCAGCTGGGACATTAGCAATCAGCCCCAGCATTTT. Full variable domain (outside the CDR3, taken from reference TRBV28 and TRBJ1-5): DVKVTQSSRYLVKRTGEKVFLECVQDMDHENMFWYRQDPGLGLRLIYFSYDVKMKEKGDIPEGYSVSREKKERFSLILESASTNQTSMYLCASSWDISNQPQHFGDGTRLSIL.

This chain links TRBV28 with TRBJ1-3; TRBD1 might be the D (5 bases). The V end lost 3 bases, the J end lost 0 bases, and 6 bases lay between the germline ends. The CDR3 runs 14 residues. CDR1 and CDR2 from the germline V gene are MDHEN and SYDVKM. CDR3 in DNA: TGTGCCAGCAGTTTCCAGGGCTCTGGAAACACCATATATTTT. Protein sequence: CASSFQGSGNTIYF. The full variable domain, completed using reference TRBV28 and TRBJ1-3, is DVKVTQSSRYLVKRTGEKVFLECVQDMDHENMFWYRQDPGLGLRLIYFSYDVKMKEKGDIPEGYSVSREKKERFSLILESASTNQTSMYLCASSFQGSGNTIYFGEGSWLTVV.

V gene TRBV5-8 combines with J gene TRBJ2-3; no clear D gene. Per germline, CDR1 SGHTS and CDR2 YDEGEE. The CDR3 runs to 14 residues. With 0 bases removed from V and 2 bases from J, the gap between germline ends came to 7 bases. CDR3 bases: TGTGCCAGCAGCTTGGCACAGTTCACAGATACGCAGTATTTT. Translated: CASSLAQFTDTQYF.

The chain links TRBV4-1 to TRBJ2-5; TRBD2 is a possible D gene (7 bases). Trimming took off 0 bases at V and 4 bases at J, with 15 bases between the two ends. The CDR3 runs 16 residues. Germline V CDR1 and CDR2: MGHRA, YSYEKL. The CDR3 DNA sequence: TGCGCCAGCAGCCAAGAGGGCGGAGGGGGGGTAGAGACCCAGTACTTC. Translating gives CASSQEGGGGVETQYF.

The CDR3 sequence is CASSYGGTFTGELFF. CDR3 in DNA: TGTGCCAGCAGTTACGGCGGGACCTTCACCGGGGAGCTGTTTTTT. This chain uses TRBV6-2 or TRBV6-3 with TRBJ2-2, with D possibly matching TRBD2 (6 bases). The germline V and J ends were trimmed by 2 bases and 4 bases, with 11 bases remaining between them. Per germline, CDR1 MNHEY and CDR2 SVGEGT. This CDR3 is 15 amino acids long.

The CDR3 nucleotides are TGTGCCAGTAGTATCCGCCTAGCAACTAATGAAAAACTGTTTTTT. Translating it yields CASSIRLATNEKLFF. The gene calls are TRBV19 and TRBJ1-4; no clear D gene. Germline V gene sequence: CDR1 LNHDA, CDR2 SQIVND (reference sequence). Trimming took 3 bases from V and 0 from J, leaving 8 bases between them. This CDR3 region has 15 residues.

The chain joins TRBV5-1 to TRBJ2-1; the match to TRBD2 covers 10 bases. This CDR3 region has 16 residues. V trimming: 3 bases; J trimming: 2 bases; junction bases outside the gene matches: 5. Germline V gives CDR1 SGHRS, CDR2 YFSETQ. In DNA form, the CDR3 reads TGCGCCAGCAGCTCGAGCGGGAGGGCCGCCTACAATGAGCAGTTCTTC. Residues: CASSSSGRAAYNEQFF.

V and J are TRBV5-8 and TRBJ1-5; tentatively, D is TRBD1 (5 bases). The length of the CDR3 is 14 residues. Trimming removed 0 bases at V and 3 bases at J, with 7 bases between. Germline-derived CDR1 and CDR2 are SGHTS and YDEGEE. CDR3 residues: CASSLEGYNQPQHF. DNA of the CDR3: TGTGCCAGCAGCTTGGAGGGGTACAATCAGCCCCAGCATTTT.

The V call is TRBV24-1, the J call TRBJ2-1, with 7 bases that match TRBD1. The germline gives CDR1 KGHDR, CDR2 SFDVKD. J lost 4 bases, V lost 4 bases, and 12 bases had no gene match. The length of the CDR3 is 17 residues. The DNA of the CDR3 is TGTGCCACCAGTGACTCCCTTGACAGGGCCACATACAATGAGCAGTTCTTC. It specifies CATSDSLDRATYNEQFF.

This rearrangement joins TRBV7-3 to TRBJ2-3; 10 bases match TRBD2. The CDR3 is made up of 18 amino acids. Germline trimming cut 2 bases from V and 2 bases from J; bases unmatched to any gene: 10. Germline CDR1 and CDR2: SGHTA and FQGTGA. The CDR3 coding sequence is TGTGCCAGCAGCTTAGGAGCGGGAGGGCGGAGTGACACAGATACGCAGTATTTT. Translating gives CASSLGAGGRSDTDTQYF.

V is TRBV28 and J is TRBJ2-3; D is unresolved. Germline CDR1 MDHEN, CDR2 SYDVKM. The CDR3 contains 12 residues. With 6 bases removed from V and 2 bases from J, the gap between germline ends came to 6 bases. CDR3 bases: TGTGCCAGCAGACGAGACACAGATACGCAGTATTTT. The encoded protein is CASRRDTDTQYF.

The gene calls are TRBV27 and TRBJ1-1; maybe TRBD1 (6 bases). From germline, CDR1 is MNHEY and CDR2 SMNVEV (reference sequence). The V gene lost 6 bases and the J gene lost 0 bases, with 14 bases spanning the gap. The CDR3 consists of 15 residues. The CDR3 is CASSSTGHLNTEAFF. The DNA for the CDR3 is TGTGCCAGCAGCTCGACGGGACACCTGAACACTGAAGCTTTCTTT.

The genes are TRBV9 and TRBJ1-1; D unclear. Germline V CDR1 and CDR2: SGDLS, YYNGEE. With 5 bases removed from V and 3 bases from J, the gap between germline ends came to 23 bases. There are 17 residues in the CDR3. Written as DNA, the CDR3 is TGTGCCAGCAGTAGAACTCGGGGTTTATGGGAGGACACTGAAGCTTTCTTT. It codes for CASSRTRGLWEDTEAFF.

The J gene is TRBJ2-5, the V gene TRBV5-1; 7 nucleotides agree with TRBD1. The V gene end was trimmed by 0 bases and the J gene end by 5 bases; junction bases not matched to a gene: 4. The V gene's germline CDR1 is SGHRS and CDR2 YFSETQ. The CDR3 is 14 amino acids. For the CDR3, the DNA is TGCGCCAGCAGCTTGGCCCACAGGGGTGAGACCCAGTACTTC. Translating it yields CASSLAHRGETQYF.

In this sample, this clone turned up a few times. The rearrangement joins TRBV7-2 to TRBJ2-7, with TRBD2 as a possible D gene (7 bases). This CDR3 is 16 amino acids long. From germline, CDR1 is SGHTA and CDR2 FQGNSA. Trimming pared 4 bases from V and 1 base from J, leaving 17 bases between. For the CDR3, the DNA is TGTGCCAGCAGCTCAGGGGTTGGGCGGGGGTCCTACGAGCAGTACTTC. Encoded protein: CASSSGVGRGSYEQYF.

The CDR3 here is CASSSKATSGGYNEQFF. The CDR3 nucleotides are TGTGCCAGCAGCTCGAAGGCGACTAGCGGGGGCTACAATGAGCAGTTCTTC. The genes are TRBV7-3 and TRBJ2-1; 12 nucleotides align to TRBD2. V was pared by 4 bases and J by 3 bases, with 7 bases of the junction left unmatched. This CDR3 has 17 amino acids. Germline lookup yields CDR1 SGHTA and CDR2 FQGTGA.

The chain combines TRBV18 with TRBJ2-7; D gene unclear. This CDR3 spans 11 amino acids. V lost 5 bases and J lost 5, with 7 bases in between. Germline V gene sequence: CDR1 KGHSH, CDR2 LQKENI. CDR3 DNA: TGTGCCAGCTCATCTATCAACGAGCAGTACTTC. Its protein is CASSSINEQYF.

The chain links TRBV5-4 to TRBJ2-5; 11 bases are shared with TRBD2. With 0 bases clipped from V and 7 bases from J, the junction kept 2 bases outside the gene matches. Germline loops: CDR1 SGHNT, CDR2 YYREEE (reference sequence). The CDR3 consists of 14 residues. CDR3 bases: TGTGCCAGCAGCTTGGGTCTAGCGGGAGGGACCCAGTACTTC. It translates to CASSLGLAGGTQYF.